The 31 T cell receptor beta chains in this list originate from one sample, sequenced in a study of shared clonotypes between healthy human individuals. Data came from immunoSEQ multiplex PCR; TCRdb stores just in-frame clones and leaves some out. Of around 2.5 million clones in the sample, over 85% were seen once. Input material: naive CD4+ T cells from PBMCs. Subset meaning: CD45RA+ positively selected. These receptors all stem from a man aged 18 to 30 in good health. Some clones in this sample may be carry-over from other donors' samples.

This chain joins TRBV30 and TRBJ2-2; possibly TRBD2 for D (6 bases). The CDR3 length is 14 residues. Trimming removed 5 bases at V and 0 bases at J, with 10 bases between. Germline CDR1 reads GTSNPN; CDR2 reads SVGIG (reference sequence). CDR3 sequence reads: CAWGDLSNTGELFF. The CDR3 region has the DNA TGTGCCTGGGGGGACTTATCGAACACCGGGGAGCTGTTTTTT.

The chain joins TRBV2 to TRBJ2-7; D remains unclear. Germline V lookup: CDR1 SNHLY, CDR2 FYNNEI. This CDR3 spans 14 amino acids. The ends were cut back, 2 bases at V and 0 bases at J, with 8 bases in the middle. CDR3 in DNA: TGTGCCAGCAGTGAATGGCCTTACTCCTACGAGCAGTACTTC. This translates into CASSEWPYSYEQYF.

This clone has just a few counts. The genes are TRBV19 and TRBJ1-2; D is possibly TRBD1 (5 bases). Germline CDR1 is LNHDA and CDR2 is SQIVND (reference sequence). CDR3 size: 13 residues. The ends were cut back, 6 bases at V and 4 bases at J, with 12 bases in the middle. CDR3 sequence (DNA): TGTGCCAGTAGGAAGACAGCTTCCTATGGCTACACCTTC. It codes for CASRKTASYGYTF.

The gene calls are TRBV5-1 and TRBJ2-1; D is perhaps TRBD2 (6 bases). CDR1 is SGHRS, CDR2 YFSETQ, per germline. Trimming left V 2 bases short and J 13 bases short, with 13 bases between. CDR3 length equals 12 residues. CDR3 nucleotides: TGCGCCAGCAGCTTTCAAGAGGGACTTCAGTTCTTC. Its translation: CASSFQEGLQFF.

This chain uses TRBV18 with TRBJ1-2; unclear D gene. Germline lookup yields CDR1 KGHSH and CDR2 LQKENI. CDR3 length: 14 residues. V was trimmed by 0 bases and J by 5 bases, leaving 10 bases between them. The CDR3 reads CASSPPLLLYGYTF. The CDR3 DNA is TGTGCCAGCTCACCACCCCTACTCCTGTATGGCTACACCTTC.

The rearrangement links TRBV7-3 to TRBJ2-2; 10 bases map to TRBD2. The CDR3 sequence is 17 residues long. The germline V gene encodes CDR1 SGHTA and CDR2 FQGTGA. The trim removed 4 bases at V and 2 bases at J, leaving 7 bases unmatched. The CDR3 bases are TGTGCCAGCAGCTCTCCCGGGACTAGCGAAAACACCGGGGAGCTGTTTTTT. This sequence encodes CASSSPGTSENTGELFF.

V is TRBV5-4 and J is TRBJ2-1, with 8 bases lining up with TRBD2. The V gene's germline CDR1 is SGHNT and CDR2 YYREEE (reference sequence). V dropped 2 bases and J dropped 3; count of bases not matched to a gene: 4. The length of the CDR3 is 15 residues. The CDR3 region is CASSFGGTSYNEQFF. In DNA form, the CDR3 reads TGTGCCAGCAGCTTCGGCGGGACTAGCTACAATGAGCAGTTCTTC.

The chain has TRBV11-2 and TRBJ2-1; 11 nucleotides align to TRBD2. Germline loops: CDR1 SGHAT, CDR2 FQNNGV. The CDR3 totals 19 residues. V shed 5 bases, J shed 10 bases, and the junction held 22 bases outside the gene matches. The CDR3 DNA follows: TGTGCCAGCAGCCCCGGGGGGGCTAGCGGGAGGTGGATTGGGGGAGAGCAGTTCTTC. Its translation: CASSPGGASGRWIGGEQFF.

The rearrangement uses TRBV9 and TRBJ1-2; D remains unclear. Germline V CDR1 and CDR2: SGDLS, YYNGEE. This CDR3 has 13 residues. Trimming cost V 5 bases and J 4 bases, with 12 bases left between them. The CDR3 reads CASSAGNTYGYTF. Written as DNA, the CDR3 is TGTGCCAGCAGTGCCGGGAACACCTATGGCTACACCTTC.

This chain joins TRBV21-1 and TRBJ2-2; the listed D gene, TRBD2, was not tested against the DNA. TRBV21-1 is an annotated pseudogene. The CDR3 runs to 16 residues. The CDR3 loop is CASLERTFANTGELFF. The DNA of the CDR3 is TGTGCCAGCTTGGAGAGAACATTCGCGAACACCGGGGAGCTGTTTTTT.

This chain uses TRBV5-1 with TRBJ2-2; TRBD1 is a possible D gene (6 bases). From germline, CDR1 is SGHRS and CDR2 YFSETQ. The length of the CDR3 is 15 residues. Between the trimmed V and J ends, which lost 7 bases and 8 bases, there was a span of 21 bases. The CDR3, as DNA: TGCGCCAGCGGCCAAACAGGGACCTCAGAGGGGGAGCTGTTTTTT. Protein: CASGQTGTSEGELFF.

The chain couples TRBV2 to TRBJ1-1, with TRBD1 as a possible D gene (5 bases). The CDR3 totals 12 residues. Trimming shortened V by 4 bases and J by 7 bases, and 10 bases separated the two germline ends. Germline V lookup: CDR1 SNHLY, CDR2 FYNNEI. CDR3 sequence: CASSGDGGEAFF. CDR3 bases: TGTGCCAGCAGTGGGGACGGCGGTGAAGCTTTCTTT.

The chain combines TRBV5-4 with TRBJ2-3; D remains ambiguous. Germline assignment: CDR1 SGHNT and CDR2 YYREEE (reference sequence). V was pared by 0 bases and J by 4 bases, with 15 bases between. This CDR3 contains 16 residues. The CDR3 loop is CASSLGWRSAADTQYF. Written as DNA, the CDR3 is TGTGCCAGCAGCTTGGGCTGGCGTTCGGCAGCAGATACGCAGTATTTT. The full variable domain, in which reference TRBV5-4 and TRBJ2-3 provide the parts outside the CDR3, is ETGVTQSPTHLIKTRGQQVTLRCSSQSGHNTVSWYQQALGQGPQFIFQYYREEENGRGNFPPRFSGLQFPNYSSELNVNALELDDSALYLCASSLGWRSAADTQYFGPGTRLTVL.

The rearrangement links TRBV29-1 to TRBJ1-1; the D is unclear. This CDR3 region has 13 residues. V lost 4 bases and J lost 6, with 15 bases in between. Germline CDR1 SQVTM, CDR2 ANQGSEA. The CDR3 DNA reads TGCAGCGTTGGTTCCCGGAGTAAGCCTGAAGCTTTCTTT. It specifies CSVGSRSKPEAFF.

This chain joins TRBV5-1 and TRBJ2-6; D unclear. V dropped 2 bases and J dropped 0 bases, with 9 bases sitting between them. From germline, CDR1 is SGHRS and CDR2 YFSETQ. The CDR3 extends over 16 amino acids. In nucleotides, the CDR3 is TGCGCCAGCAGCTTATCGGGTCACTCTGGGGCCAACGTCCTGACTTTC. Its translation: CASSLSGHSGANVLTF.

The chain recombines TRBV19 with TRBJ2-7; TRBD1 is a possible D gene (6 bases). V was cut by 5 bases and J by 0 bases, with 20 bases left in between. The germline CDR1 and CDR2 sequences are LNHDA and SQIVND (reference sequence). The CDR3 is 17 amino acids. This chain's CDR3 is CASSLRAQGVGSYEQYF. CDR3 nucleotides: TGTGCCAGTAGTCTTCGCGCACAGGGAGTTGGCTCCTACGAGCAGTACTTC.

This clone was picked up one time. The rearrangement joins TRBV11-2 to TRBJ2-2; no clear D gene. There are 13 residues in the CDR3. Germline-derived CDR1 and CDR2 are SGHAT and FQNNGV. V lost 2 bases and J 5 bases, leaving 6 bases between the germline ends. The CDR3 DNA sequence: TGTGCCAGCAGCTTAAAGTCAACCGGGGAGCTGTTTTTT. Protein: CASSLKSTGELFF.

The gene calls are TRBV4-3 and TRBJ1-6; D remains unclear. Germline CDR1 LGHNA, CDR2 YSLEER. V lost 2 bases and J 0 bases, leaving 8 bases between the germline ends. There are 16 residues in the CDR3. In DNA form, the CDR3 reads TGCGCCAGCAGCCAAAAGCTGAGCTCCTATAATTCACCCCTCCACTTT. This encodes CASSQKLSSYNSPLHF.

V is TRBV6-1 and J is TRBJ1-4; weak D call: TRBD1 (5 bases). Germline V gene lookup returns CDR1 MNHNS and CDR2 SASEGT. V was trimmed by 2 bases and J by 0 bases, leaving 13 bases between them. The CDR3 runs 17 residues. CDR3 sequence reads: CASSEQQGTATNEKLFF. The CDR3, as DNA: TGTGCCAGCAGTGAACAACAAGGGACGGCAACTAATGAAAAACTGTTTTTT.

The V call is TRBV6-5, the J call TRBJ2-7; D might be TRBD1 or TRBD2, each matching 5 bases. CDR1 and CDR2 (germline): MNHEY, SVGAGI. The CDR3 covers 11 residues. The V end was cut by 6 bases, the J end by 6 bases, with 9 bases between. CDR3 nucleotide sequence: TGTGCCAGCAGGGGGACGAGCGAGCAGTACTTC. Its translation is CASRGTSEQYF.

The chain links TRBV7-9 to TRBJ2-1; TRBD1 agrees at 10 bases. Germline V gene lookup returns CDR1 SEHNR and CDR2 FQNEAQ (reference sequence). This CDR3 has 17 residues. V trimming: 5 bases; J trimming: 4 bases; junction bases outside the gene matches: 11. CDR3 nucleotide sequence: TGTGCCAGCAGCCGGAGCCGGGACAGGGGCTTTTACAATGAGCAGTTCTTC. Encoded protein: CASSRSRDRGFYNEQFF.

This rearrangement joins TRBV28 to TRBJ1-4; D is possibly TRBD1 (6 bases). CDR3 length: 13 residues. V dropped 6 bases and J dropped 8 bases, with 13 bases sitting between them. CDR1 MDHEN and CDR2 SYDVKM come from the germline V gene. The CDR3 loop is CASSPWDNEKLFF. The DNA of the CDR3 is TGTGCCAGCAGCCCTTGGGACAACGAAAAACTGTTTTTT.

Details on this clone: This sample also contains other DNA sequences that code for the same CDR3. CDR3 residues: CASSLRTATYEQYF. The CDR3, as DNA: TGCGCCAGCAGCCTTAGGACAGCTACCTACGAGCAGTACTTC. The V and J genes are TRBV5-1 and TRBJ2-7; maybe TRBD1 (6 bases). CDR1 is SGHRS, CDR2 YFSETQ, per germline. The CDR3 is made up of 14 amino acids. The ends were cut back, 4 bases at V and 2 bases at J, with 13 bases in the middle.

This rearrangement joins TRBV29-1 to TRBJ2-1, with 8 bases fitting TRBD2. The trim removed 4 bases at V and 4 bases at J, leaving 3 bases unmatched. The germline V gene has CDR1 SQVTM and CDR2 ANQGSEA. CDR3 size: 13 residues. Written as DNA, the CDR3 is TGCAGCGTTGGGGCTAGCGGGTACAATGAGCAGTTCTTC. Encoded protein: CSVGASGYNEQFF.

The V gene is TRBV21-1, the J gene TRBJ2-2; the table names TRBD2, a call not compared with the DNA. TRBV21-1 is deemed a pseudogene. The CDR3 length is 14 residues. DNA for the CDR3: TGTGCCAGCCCCCGGGACTGGAACACCGGGGAGCTGTTTTTT. Protein sequence: CASPRDWNTGELFF.

The rearrangement links TRBV6-5 to TRBJ1-6; no reliable D call. The CDR3 is made up of 14 amino acids. Trimming took 6 bases from V and 0 from J, leaving 6 bases between them. Germline CDR1 MNHEY, CDR2 SVGAGI. CDR3 bases: TGTGCCAGCAGAAGAAGCTCCTATAATTCACCCCTCCACTTT. Encoded protein: CASRRSSYNSPLHF.

On this clone: This sample includes further DNA sequences coding for the same CDR3. V gene TRBV19 combines with J gene TRBJ2-3; D is unclear. In germline, CDR1 is LNHDA, CDR2 SQIVND (reference sequence). V gave up 3 bases and J gave up 0 bases, with 10 bases separating them. CDR3 length: 15 residues. This CDR3 reads CASSIGVSSTDTQYF. CDR3 nucleotides: TGTGCCAGTAGTATCGGCGTCTCTAGCACAGATACGCAGTATTTT.

The DNA of the CDR3 is TGCGCCAGCAGAGGACAGGGGGCCTACGAGCAGTACTTC. This gives the protein CASRGQGAYEQYF. This chain connects TRBV5-1 to TRBJ2-7; 10 nucleotides align to TRBD1. The J segment lost 2 bases and the V segment lost 5 bases, leaving 1 base of the junction unmatched. This CDR3 is 13 amino acids long. The germline V gene encodes CDR1 SGHRS and CDR2 YFSETQ.

In the case of this clone: This sample includes further DNA sequences coding for the same CDR3. This chain connects TRBV30 to TRBJ2-2; D remains unclear. V was pared by 3 bases and J by 6 bases, with 5 bases between. The CDR3 spans 11 residues. Germline V lookup: CDR1 GTSNPN, CDR2 SVGIG (reference sequence). The CDR3 nucleotides read TGTGCCTGGAGCGAATCCGGGGAGCTGTTTTTT. Translated: CAWSESGELFF.

For this clone: The same CDR3 can be traced to other DNA sequences in this sample. V usage is TRBV28 and J usage is TRBJ2-1, with TRBD1 matching over 8 bases. The CDR3 length is 15 residues. The V and J ends lost 4 bases and 2 bases, in that order; junction bases with no gene match: 4. The germline CDR1 and CDR2 sequences are MDHEN and SYDVKM. The CDR3 sequence is CASSSRTGPYNEQFF. CDR3 in DNA: TGTGCCAGCAGTTCCCGGACAGGGCCCTACAATGAGCAGTTCTTC.

The chain uses TRBV19 and TRBJ1-1; 7 bases fit TRBD1. CDR3 length: 13 residues. The ends lost 6 bases at V and 3 bases at J; junction bases unmatched: 4. The germline V gene has CDR1 LNHDA and CDR2 SQIVND (reference sequence). The DNA for the CDR3 is TGTGCCAGTAGGGCAGACAGGGACACTGAAGCTTTCTTT. Its translation: CASRADRDTEAFF.